This T cell receptor (beta chain) was sequenced during a study of shared clonotypes between healthy human individuals. The assay was run at deep level. Only in-frame clones appear in the TCRdb table, and some are missing; sequencing was by immunoSEQ multiplex PCR. The repertoire includes around 1,900,000 clones, about 93% of them detected once, and approximately 1.6% sits in the top ten. This clone appeared a few times. Its cognate antigen is unknown. Study conclusions and caveats: Generation probability values for non-shared clonotypes were lower than those for clonotypes shared by all four donors. Compared with memory subsets, naive subsets generally had larger estimated richness. Sampling used blood alone; tissue repertoires probably differ.

Cells designated naive CD8 were CD45RO-negative and were positively selected for CCR7, with terminally differentiated effector memory CD45RA+ cells excluded. What was sequenced was naive CD8+ T cells from PBMCs. The sequence came from a man aged 18 to 30 in good health. Some clones in this sample may be carry-over from other donors' samples.

The CDR3 DNA reads TGTGCCAGCAGCGTAGGAAAACTGGATGGGCAGCCCCAGCATTTT. It specifies CASSVGKLDGQPQHF. The rearrangement joins TRBV9 to TRBJ1-5; D not resolved. The V end was cut by 0 bases, the J end by 7 bases, with 14 bases between. The CDR3 length is 15 residues. Per the germline V gene, CDR1 is SGDLS and CDR2 is YYNGEE. The whole variable domain, filled in from reference TRBV9 and TRBJ1-5, reads DSGVTQTPKHLITATGQRVTLRCSPRSGDLSVYWYQQSLDQGLQFLIQYYNGEERAKGNILERFSAQQFPDLHSELNLSSLELGDSALYFCASSVGKLDGQPQHFGDGTRLSIL.